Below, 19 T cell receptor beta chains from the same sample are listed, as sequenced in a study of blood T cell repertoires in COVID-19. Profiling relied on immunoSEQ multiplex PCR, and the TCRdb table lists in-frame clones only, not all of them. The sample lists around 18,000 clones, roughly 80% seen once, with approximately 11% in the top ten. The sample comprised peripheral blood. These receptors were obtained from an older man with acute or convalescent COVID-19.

In nucleotides, the CDR3 is TGTGCCAGTAAACAGGGGACCAGCCAAGAGACCCAGTACTTC. Its translation: CASKQGTSQETQYF. This chain uses TRBV5-8 with TRBJ2-5; 7 nucleotides agree with TRBD1. The V gene end was trimmed by 8 bases and the J gene end by 1 base; junction bases not matched to a gene: 8. The CDR3 has 14 residues. Germline-derived CDR1 and CDR2 are SGHTS and YDEGEE.

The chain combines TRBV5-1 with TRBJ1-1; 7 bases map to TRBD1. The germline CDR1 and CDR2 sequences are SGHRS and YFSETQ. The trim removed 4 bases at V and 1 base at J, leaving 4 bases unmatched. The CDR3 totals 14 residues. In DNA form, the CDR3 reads TGCGCCAGCAGCGGGGGGACAGCGAACACTGAAGCTTTCTTT. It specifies CASSGGTANTEAFF.

CDR3 sequence reads: CASSQGFDYGYTF. CDR3 sequence (DNA): TGCGCCAGCTCGCAGGGTTTTGACTATGGCTACACCTTC. This sequence joins TRBV10-2 and TRBJ1-2; D possibly corresponds to TRBD1 (5 bases). CDR3 length equals 13 residues. V was clipped by 8 bases and J by 3 bases, with 13 bases between them. Germline V lookup: CDR1 WSHSY, CDR2 SAAADI.

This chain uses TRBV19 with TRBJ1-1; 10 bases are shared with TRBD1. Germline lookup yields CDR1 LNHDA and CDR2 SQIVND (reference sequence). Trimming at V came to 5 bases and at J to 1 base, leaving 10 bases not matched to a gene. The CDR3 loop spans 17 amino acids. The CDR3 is CASSARTGGFRNTEAFF. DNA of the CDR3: TGTGCCAGTAGTGCCCGGACAGGGGGATTCCGGAACACTGAAGCTTTCTTT. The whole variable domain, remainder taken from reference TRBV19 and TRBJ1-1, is DGGITQSPKYLFRKEGQNVTLSCEQNLNHDAMYWYRQDPGQGLRLIYYSQIVNDFQKGDIAEGYSVSREKKESFPLTVTSAQKNPTAFYLCASSARTGGFRNTEAFFGQGTRLTVV.

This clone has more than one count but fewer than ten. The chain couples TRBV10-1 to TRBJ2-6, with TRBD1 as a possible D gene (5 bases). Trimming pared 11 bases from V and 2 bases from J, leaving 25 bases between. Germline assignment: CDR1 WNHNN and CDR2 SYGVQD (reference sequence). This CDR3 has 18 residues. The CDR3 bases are TGCGCCTCCGACCCAAGGGGCAGGGATGTCCCTGGGGCCAACGTCCTGACTTTC. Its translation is CASDPRGRDVPGANVLTF.

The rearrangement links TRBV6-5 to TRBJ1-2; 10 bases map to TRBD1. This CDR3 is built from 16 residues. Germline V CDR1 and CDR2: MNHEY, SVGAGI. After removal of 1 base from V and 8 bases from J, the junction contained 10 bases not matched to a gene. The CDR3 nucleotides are TGTGCCAGCAGTTACTACGACAGGGGGCGGGTAGAGGGCTACACCTTC. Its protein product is CASSYYDRGRVEGYTF.

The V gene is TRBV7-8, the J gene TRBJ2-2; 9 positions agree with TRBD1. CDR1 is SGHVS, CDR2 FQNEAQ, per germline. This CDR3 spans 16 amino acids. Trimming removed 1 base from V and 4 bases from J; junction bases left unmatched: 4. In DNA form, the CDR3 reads TGTGCCAGCAGCTTAGATCGGACAGGGGCCACCGGGGAGCTGTTTTTT. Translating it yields CASSLDRTGATGELFF.

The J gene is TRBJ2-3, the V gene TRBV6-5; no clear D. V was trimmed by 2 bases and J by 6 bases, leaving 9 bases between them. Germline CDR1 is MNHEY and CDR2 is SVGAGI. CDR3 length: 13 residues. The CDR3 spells CASSYDSRDTQYF. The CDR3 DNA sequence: TGTGCCAGCAGTTACGATTCACGGGATACGCAGTATTTT.

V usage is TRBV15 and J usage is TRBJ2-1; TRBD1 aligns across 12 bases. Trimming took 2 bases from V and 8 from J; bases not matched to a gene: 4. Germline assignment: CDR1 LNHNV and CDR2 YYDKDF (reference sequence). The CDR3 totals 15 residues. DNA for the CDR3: TGTGCCACCAGCAGACCGGGACAGGGGGCATATGAGCAGTTCTTC. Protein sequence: CATSRPGQGAYEQFF.

In nucleotides, the CDR3 is TGCAGCGTTGGGGAGCAGGAGTATGGCTACACCTTC. Encoded protein: CSVGEQEYGYTF. The chain recombines TRBV29-1 with TRBJ1-2; unclear D gene. The CDR3 is made up of 12 amino acids. The V end lost 4 bases, the J end lost 5 bases, and 11 bases lay between the germline ends. Per the germline V gene, CDR1 is SQVTM and CDR2 is ANQGSEA. Supplemented by reference TRBV29-1 and TRBJ1-2, the full variable domain reads SAVISQKPSRDICQRGTSLTIQCQVDSQVTMMFWYRQQPGQSLTLIATANQGSEATYESGFVIDKFPISRPNLTFSTLTVSNMSPEDSSIYLCSVGEQEYGYTFGSGTRLTVV.

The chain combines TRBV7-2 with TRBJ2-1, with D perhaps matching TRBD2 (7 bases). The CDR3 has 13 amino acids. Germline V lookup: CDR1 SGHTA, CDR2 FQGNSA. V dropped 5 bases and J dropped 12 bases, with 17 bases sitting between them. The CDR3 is CASSPTGGGRQFF. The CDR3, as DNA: TGTGCCAGCAGCCCCACGGGGGGCGGACGGCAGTTCTTC.

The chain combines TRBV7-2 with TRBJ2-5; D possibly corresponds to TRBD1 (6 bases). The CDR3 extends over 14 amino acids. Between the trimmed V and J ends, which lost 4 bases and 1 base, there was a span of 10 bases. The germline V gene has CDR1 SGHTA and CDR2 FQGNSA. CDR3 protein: CASSYGGLQETQYF. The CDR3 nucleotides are TGTGCCAGCAGCTATGGGGGCCTCCAAGAGACCCAGTACTTC.

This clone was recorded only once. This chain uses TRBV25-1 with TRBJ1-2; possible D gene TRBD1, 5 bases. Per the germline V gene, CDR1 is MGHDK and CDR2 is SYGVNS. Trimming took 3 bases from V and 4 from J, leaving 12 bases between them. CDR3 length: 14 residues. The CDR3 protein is CASSDVGAAYGYTF. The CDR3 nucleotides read TGTGCCAGCAGTGATGTAGGGGCAGCCTATGGCTACACCTTC.

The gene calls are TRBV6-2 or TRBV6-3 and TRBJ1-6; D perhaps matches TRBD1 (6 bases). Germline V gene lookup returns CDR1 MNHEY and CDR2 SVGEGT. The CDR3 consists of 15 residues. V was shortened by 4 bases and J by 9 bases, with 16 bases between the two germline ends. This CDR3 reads CASSSLRTAPSPLHF. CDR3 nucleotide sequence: TGTGCCAGCAGTTCCCTAAGGACAGCCCCTTCACCCCTCCACTTT.

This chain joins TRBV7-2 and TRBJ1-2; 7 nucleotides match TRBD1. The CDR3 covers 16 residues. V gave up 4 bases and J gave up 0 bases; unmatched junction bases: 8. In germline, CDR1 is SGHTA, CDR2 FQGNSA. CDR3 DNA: TGTGCCAGCAGCTCGGGACAGATTTCAGCTAACTATGGCTACACCTTC. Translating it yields CASSSGQISANYGYTF.

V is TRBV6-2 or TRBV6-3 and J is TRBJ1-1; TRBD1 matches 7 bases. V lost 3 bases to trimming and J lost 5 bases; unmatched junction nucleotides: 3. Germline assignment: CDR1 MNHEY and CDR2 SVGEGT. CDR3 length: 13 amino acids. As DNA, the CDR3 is TGTGCCAGCAGTTATACAGGGGAGACTGAAGCTTTCTTT. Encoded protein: CASSYTGETEAFF.

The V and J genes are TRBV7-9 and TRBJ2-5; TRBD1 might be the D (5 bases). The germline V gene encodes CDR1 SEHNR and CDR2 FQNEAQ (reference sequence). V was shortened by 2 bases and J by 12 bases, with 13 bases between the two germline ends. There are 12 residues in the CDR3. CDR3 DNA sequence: TGTGCCAGCAGCTTATGGGGCAAAGGCGAGTACTTC. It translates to CASSLWGKGEYF.

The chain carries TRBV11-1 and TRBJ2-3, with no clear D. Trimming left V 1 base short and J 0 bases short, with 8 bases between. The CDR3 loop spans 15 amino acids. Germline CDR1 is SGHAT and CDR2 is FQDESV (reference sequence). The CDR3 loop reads CASSLVSSSTDTQYF. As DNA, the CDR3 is TGTGCCAGCAGCTTAGTTTCCTCTAGCACAGATACGCAGTATTTT.

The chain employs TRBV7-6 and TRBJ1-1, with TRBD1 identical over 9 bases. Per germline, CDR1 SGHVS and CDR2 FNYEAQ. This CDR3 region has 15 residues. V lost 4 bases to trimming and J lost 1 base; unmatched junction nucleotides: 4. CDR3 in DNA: TGTGCCAGCAGCTCATTGACAGGGGGGAACACTGAAGCTTTCTTT. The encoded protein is CASSSLTGGNTEAFF.